Below, 22 T cell receptor beta chains from the same sample are listed, as sequenced in a study of T cells expressing NK-cell markers. Each CDR3 protein gets one entry in TCRdb, which reprocessed the 5' RACE reads and gives no DNA. The ten most abundant clones cover about 11% of a sample with about 410,000 distinct CDR3 sequences. The sample comprised blood T cells: a sorted CD56 or NKG2C T cell subset, CD4+ or CD8+ T cells, or bulk PBMC T cells (not recorded which). Source of these receptors: a woman aged 50 to 60 in good health.

The rearrangement uses TRBV27 and TRBJ2-1; TCRdb calls TRBD2, which cannot be checked without DNA. Germline CDR1 MNHEY, CDR2 SMNVEV (reference sequence). CDR3 length: 14 residues. The CDR3 here is CASSRTSGSREQFF.

V and J are TRBV20-1 and TRBJ2-7. The CDR3 covers 12 residues. Germline assignment: CDR1 DFQATT and CDR2 SNEGSKA (reference sequence). CDR3 loop: CSAAGPHYEQYF.

V gene TRBV12-3 or TRBV12-4 combines with J gene TRBJ2-1; TCRdb picks TRBD2, but there is no DNA to check that call. The CDR3 spans 17 residues. The chain's CDR3 is CASSGRRTSGTYNEQFF.

The chain recombines TRBV7-9 with TRBJ1-6; without DNA, the TCRdb call of TRBD1 cannot be checked. The CDR3 runs to 14 residues. CDR1 SEHNR and CDR2 FQNEAQ come from the germline V gene (reference sequence). Here the CDR3 reads CASSLGSPGRPLHF. The full variable domain, completed using reference TRBV7-9 and TRBJ1-6, is DTGVSQNPRHKITKRGQNVTFRCDPISEHNRLYWYRQTLGQGPEFLTYFQNEAQLEKSRLLSDRFSAERPKGSFSTLEIQRTEQGDSAMYLCASSLGSPGRPLHFGNGTRLTVT.

The genes are TRBV11-2 and TRBJ1-6; TCRdb proposes TRBD1, but this gene call is untestable without DNA. Germline CDR1 is SGHAT and CDR2 is FQNNGV. This CDR3 is built from 16 residues. The CDR3 region is CASSLDRTGYNSPLHF.

This chain connects TRBV7-9 to TRBJ2-1; TCRdb reports TRBD2, a call that lacks DNA to check it against. Germline V gene data show CDR1 as SEHNR and CDR2 as FQNEAQ (reference sequence). This CDR3 is built from 17 residues. CDR3 region: CASSLGTSGSGANEQFF. Together with reference TRBV7-9 and TRBJ2-1, the CDR3 gives the full variable domain: DTGVSQNPRHKITKRGQNVTFRCDPISEHNRLYWYRQTLGQGPEFLTYFQNEAQLEKSRLLSDRFSAERPKGSFSTLEIQRTEQGDSAMYLCASSLGTSGSGANEQFFGPGTRLTVL.

This chain uses TRBV20-1 with TRBJ2-1; TCRdb's D call, TRBD2, is unchecked because there is no DNA. This CDR3 spans 12 amino acids. Germline loops: CDR1 DFQATT, CDR2 SNEGSKA (reference sequence). This CDR3 is CSAIGEDNEQFF.

V usage is TRBV3-1 and J usage is TRBJ1-2. Germline CDR1 LGHDT, CDR2 YNNKEL (reference sequence). This CDR3 is 15 amino acids long. The CDR3 sequence is CASSQFKGPIYGYTF.

The chain uses TRBV7-2 and TRBJ2-5; the TCRdb call, TRBD1, lacks DNA for checking. There are 15 residues in the CDR3. The germline gives CDR1 SGHTA, CDR2 FQGNSA. The CDR3 here is CASSLQARPQETQYF.

The rearrangement joins TRBV20-1 to TRBJ2-7; the D call of TRBD2 rests on TCRdb alone, since no DNA is present to check it. CDR1 and CDR2 (germline): DFQATT, SNEGSKA (reference sequence). This CDR3 comprises 14 residues. The CDR3 sequence: CSARGASGFLEQYF.

The rearrangement links TRBV10-2 to TRBJ2-5; checking the TCRdb D call of TRBD1 is not possible without DNA. The CDR3 is 13 residues long. The germline V gene has CDR1 WSHSY and CDR2 SAAADI. The CDR3 region is CASSVQGTETQYF.

The chain combines TRBV12-3 or TRBV12-4 with TRBJ2-1; the TCRdb call, TRBD2, lacks DNA for checking. This CDR3 contains 13 residues. The CDR3 is CASSRLAGNEQFF.

The chain carries TRBV29-1 and TRBJ2-2; the TCRdb call, TRBD2, lacks DNA for checking. The germline V gene encodes CDR1 SQVTM and CDR2 ANQGSEA. CDR3 length: 15 residues. CDR3 sequence: CSVLLAGGNTGELFF.

The chain links TRBV3-1 to TRBJ2-7; TCRdb's assignment of TRBD2 cannot be checked, as there is no DNA. The V gene's germline CDR1 is LGHDT and CDR2 YNNKEL (reference sequence). There are 12 residues in the CDR3. The CDR3 protein is CASSQERRLWYF.

The chain carries TRBV20-1 and TRBJ2-1; as DNA is missing, the TRBD1 call by TCRdb cannot be tested. The CDR3 extends over 14 amino acids. CDR1 and CDR2 from the germline V gene are DFQATT and SNEGSKA (reference sequence). CDR3: CSAPENQLYNEQFF.

The chain joins TRBV28 to TRBJ2-3; TCRdb selects TRBD1, and the lack of DNA leaves this call unchecked. The CDR3 has 16 residues. CDR1 is MDHEN and CDR2 is SYDVKM in the germline V gene. The CDR3 protein is CASSAYQGLFTDTQYF.

This chain joins TRBV10-2 and TRBJ2-5. The CDR3 sequence is 13 residues long. Germline CDR1 reads WSHSY; CDR2 reads SAAADI. The CDR3 spells CASSSARMGTQYF.

The V call is TRBV29-1, the J call TRBJ2-3; without DNA, the TCRdb call of TRBD2 cannot be checked. The CDR3 is made up of 13 amino acids. Germline V gives CDR1 SQVTM, CDR2 ANQGSEA. This chain's CDR3 is CSVGWPSTDTQYF.

The rearrangement links TRBV27 to TRBJ1-1; TCRdb's assignment of TRBD1 cannot be checked, as there is no DNA. The CDR3 sequence is 14 residues long. Germline loops: CDR1 MNHEY, CDR2 SMNVEV (reference sequence). The CDR3 here is CASSFPDRIVEAFF.

The chain uses TRBV6-5 and TRBJ2-7; TCRdb's D gene call, TRBD1, goes unchecked for lack of DNA. Germline CDR1 is MNHEY and CDR2 is SVGAGI. The CDR3 consists of 11 residues. CDR3: CASSKGHEQYF.

The J gene is TRBJ1-2, the V gene TRBV12-3 or TRBV12-4; with no DNA, the TCRdb D assignment of TRBD1 cannot be verified. CDR3 size: 17 residues. CDR3 residues: CASYSGTGDPSNYGYTF.

The V and J genes are TRBV5-1 and TRBJ2-2; TCRdb outputs TRBD1, but without DNA this stays unchecked. CDR3 length: 17 amino acids. Germline loops: CDR1 SGHRS, CDR2 YFSETQ. CDR3 region: CASSLPPDRSRTGELFF.